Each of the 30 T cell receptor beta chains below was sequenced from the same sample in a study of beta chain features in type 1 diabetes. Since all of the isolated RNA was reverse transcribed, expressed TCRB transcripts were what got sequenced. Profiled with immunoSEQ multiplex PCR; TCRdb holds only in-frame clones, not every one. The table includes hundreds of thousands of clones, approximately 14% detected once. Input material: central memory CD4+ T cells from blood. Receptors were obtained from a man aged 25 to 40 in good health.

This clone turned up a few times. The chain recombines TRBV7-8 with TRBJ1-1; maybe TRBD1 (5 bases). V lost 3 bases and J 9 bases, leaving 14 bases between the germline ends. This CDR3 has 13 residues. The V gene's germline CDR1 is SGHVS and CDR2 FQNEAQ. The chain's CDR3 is CASSLGLETQAFF. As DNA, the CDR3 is TGTGCCAGCAGCTTGGGGCTAGAAACTCAAGCTTTCTTT.

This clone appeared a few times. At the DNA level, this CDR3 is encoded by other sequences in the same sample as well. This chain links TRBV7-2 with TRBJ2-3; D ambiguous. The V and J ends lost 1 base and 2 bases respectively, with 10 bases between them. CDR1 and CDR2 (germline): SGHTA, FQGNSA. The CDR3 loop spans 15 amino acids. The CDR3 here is CASSLVGLATDTQYF. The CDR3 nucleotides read TGTGCCAGCAGCTTAGTTGGGCTGGCCACAGATACGCAGTATTTT.

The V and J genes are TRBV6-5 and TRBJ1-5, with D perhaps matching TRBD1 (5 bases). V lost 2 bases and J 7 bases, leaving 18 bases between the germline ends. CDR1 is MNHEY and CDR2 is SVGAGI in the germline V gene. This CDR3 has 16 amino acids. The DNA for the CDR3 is TGTGCCAGCAGTTACGCTGGGACCTCCCGTGGCCAGCCCCAGCATTTT. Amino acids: CASSYAGTSRGQPQHF.

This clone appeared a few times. CDR3 sequence reads: CASSFDRFYGYTF. CDR3 in DNA: TGTGCCAGCAGCTTCGACAGGTTCTATGGCTACACCTTC. The chain is built from TRBV7-2 and TRBJ1-2; maybe TRBD1 (6 bases). This CDR3 has 13 amino acids. V was trimmed by 3 bases and J by 4 bases, leaving 9 bases between them. Germline lookup yields CDR1 SGHTA and CDR2 FQGNSA.

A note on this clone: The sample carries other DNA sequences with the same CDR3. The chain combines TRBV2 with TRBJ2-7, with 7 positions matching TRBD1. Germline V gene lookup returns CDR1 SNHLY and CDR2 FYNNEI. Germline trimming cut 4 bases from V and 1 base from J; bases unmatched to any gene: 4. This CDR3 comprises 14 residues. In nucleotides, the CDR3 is TGTGCCAGCAGTGGACAGGGAAGGTCCTACGAGCAGTACTTC. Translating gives CASSGQGRSYEQYF.

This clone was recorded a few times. The CDR3 sequence is CASSAGTVNTGELFF. In DNA, the CDR3 is TGTGCCAGTAGTGCCGGGACAGTTAACACCGGGGAGCTGTTTTTT. The chain couples TRBV19 to TRBJ2-2, with TRBD1 identical over 7 bases. With 5 bases clipped from V and 2 bases from J, the junction kept 5 bases outside the gene matches. The CDR3 sequence is 15 residues long. In germline, CDR1 is LNHDA, CDR2 SQIVND (reference sequence).

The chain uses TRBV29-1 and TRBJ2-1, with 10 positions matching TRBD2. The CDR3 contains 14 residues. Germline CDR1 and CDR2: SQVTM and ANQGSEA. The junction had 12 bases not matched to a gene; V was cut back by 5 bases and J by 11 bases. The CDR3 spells CSVRSGLASYQQFF. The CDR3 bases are TGCAGCGTTCGATCGGGACTAGCGTCCTACCAGCAGTTCTTC.

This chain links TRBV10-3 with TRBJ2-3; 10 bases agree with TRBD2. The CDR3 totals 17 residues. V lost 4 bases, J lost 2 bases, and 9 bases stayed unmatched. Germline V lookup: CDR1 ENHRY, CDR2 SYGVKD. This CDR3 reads CAISGSASGSTTDTQYF. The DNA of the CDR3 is TGTGCCATCAGTGGGTCGGCTAGCGGGAGTACCACAGATACGCAGTATTTT.

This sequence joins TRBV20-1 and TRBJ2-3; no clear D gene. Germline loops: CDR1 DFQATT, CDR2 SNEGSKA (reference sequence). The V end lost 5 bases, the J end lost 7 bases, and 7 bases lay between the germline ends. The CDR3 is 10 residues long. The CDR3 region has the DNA TGCAGTGCTCTCATTAATACGCAGTATTTT. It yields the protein CSALINTQYF.

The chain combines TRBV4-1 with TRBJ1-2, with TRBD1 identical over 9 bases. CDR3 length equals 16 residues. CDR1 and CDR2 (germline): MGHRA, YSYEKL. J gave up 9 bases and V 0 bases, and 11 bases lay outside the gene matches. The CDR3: CASSQDTAWDRASYTF. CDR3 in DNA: TGCGCCAGCAGCCAAGATACCGCCTGGGACAGGGCAAGCTACACCTTC.

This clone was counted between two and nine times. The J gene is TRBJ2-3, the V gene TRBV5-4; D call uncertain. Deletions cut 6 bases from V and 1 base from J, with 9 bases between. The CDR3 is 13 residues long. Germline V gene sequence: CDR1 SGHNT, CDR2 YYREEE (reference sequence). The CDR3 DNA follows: TGTGCCAGCATCCACCGACGCACAGATACGCAGTATTTT. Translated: CASIHRRTDTQYF.

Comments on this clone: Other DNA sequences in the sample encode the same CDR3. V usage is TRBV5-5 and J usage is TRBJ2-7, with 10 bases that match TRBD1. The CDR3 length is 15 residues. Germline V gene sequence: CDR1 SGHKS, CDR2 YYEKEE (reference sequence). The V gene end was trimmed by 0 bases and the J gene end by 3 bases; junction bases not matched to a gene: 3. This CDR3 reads CASSLAGTGVYEQYF. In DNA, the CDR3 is TGTGCCAGCAGCTTGGCCGGGACAGGGGTCTACGAGCAGTACTTC.

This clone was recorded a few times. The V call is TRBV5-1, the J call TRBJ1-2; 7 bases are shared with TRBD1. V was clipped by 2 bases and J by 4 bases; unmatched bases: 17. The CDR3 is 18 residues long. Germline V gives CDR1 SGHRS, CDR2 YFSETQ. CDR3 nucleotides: TGCGCCAGCAGCTTTAGGGGGCGCCTAGTGAATAAGACCTATGGCTACACCTTC. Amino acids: CASSFRGRLVNKTYGYTF.

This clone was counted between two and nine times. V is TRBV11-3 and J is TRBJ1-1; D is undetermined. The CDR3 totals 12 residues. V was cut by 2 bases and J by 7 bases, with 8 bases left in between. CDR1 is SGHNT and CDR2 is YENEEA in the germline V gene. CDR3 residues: CASSLYRSEAFF. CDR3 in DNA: TGTGCCAGCAGCTTATACAGAAGTGAAGCTTTCTTT.

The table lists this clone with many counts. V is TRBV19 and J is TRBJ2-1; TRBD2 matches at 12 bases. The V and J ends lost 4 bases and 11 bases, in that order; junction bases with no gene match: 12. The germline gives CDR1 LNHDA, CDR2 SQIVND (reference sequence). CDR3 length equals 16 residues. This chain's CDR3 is CASSRGARTSGAQQFF. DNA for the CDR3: TGTGCCAGTAGTAGGGGGGCGCGGACTAGCGGGGCCCAGCAGTTCTTC. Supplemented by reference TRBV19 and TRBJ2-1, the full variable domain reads DGGITQSPKYLFRKEGQNVTLSCEQNLNHDAMYWYRQDPGQGLRLIYYSQIVNDFQKGDIAEGYSVSREKKESFPLTVTSAQKNPTAFYLCASSRGARTSGAQQFFGPGTRLTVL.

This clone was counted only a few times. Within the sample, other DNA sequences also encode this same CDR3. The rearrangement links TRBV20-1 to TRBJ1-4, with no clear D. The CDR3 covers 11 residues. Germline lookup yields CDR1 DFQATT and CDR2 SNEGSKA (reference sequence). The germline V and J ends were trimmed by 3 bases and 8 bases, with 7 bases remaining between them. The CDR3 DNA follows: TGCAGTGCTAGGGTAGGGGAAAAACTGTTTTTT. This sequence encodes CSARVGEKLFF.

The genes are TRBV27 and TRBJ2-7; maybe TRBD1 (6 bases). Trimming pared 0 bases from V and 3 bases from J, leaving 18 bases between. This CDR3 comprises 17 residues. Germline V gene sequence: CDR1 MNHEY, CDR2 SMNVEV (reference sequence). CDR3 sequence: CASSLSASRGQIYEQYF. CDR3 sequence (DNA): TGTGCCAGCAGTTTATCCGCAAGCAGGGGCCAAATCTACGAGCAGTACTTC.

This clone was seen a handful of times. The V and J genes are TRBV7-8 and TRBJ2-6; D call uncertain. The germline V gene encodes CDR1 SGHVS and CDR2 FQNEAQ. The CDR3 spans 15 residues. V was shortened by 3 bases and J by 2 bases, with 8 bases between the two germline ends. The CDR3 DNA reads TGTGCCAGCAGCTTCATCCATCCTGGGGCCAACGTCCTGACTTTC. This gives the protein CASSFIHPGANVLTF.

CDR3 loop: CASSVGSTVVNTEAFF. The CDR3 region has the DNA TGTGCCAGCAGCGTCGGATCTACAGTGGTGAACACTGAAGCTTTCTTT. The gene calls are TRBV9 and TRBJ1-1; D ambiguous. CDR3 length: 16 amino acids. CDR1 is SGDLS, CDR2 YYNGEE, per germline. Trimming cost V 2 bases and J 0 bases, with 14 bases left between them.

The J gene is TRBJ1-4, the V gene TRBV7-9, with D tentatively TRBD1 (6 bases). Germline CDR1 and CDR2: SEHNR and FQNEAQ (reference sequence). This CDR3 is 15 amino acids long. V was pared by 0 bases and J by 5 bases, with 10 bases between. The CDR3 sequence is CASSLAGHSNEKLFF. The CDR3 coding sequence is TGTGCCAGCAGCTTAGCGGGACACTCGAATGAAAAACTGTTTTTT.

CDR3: CASSLRGQEQYF. For the CDR3, the DNA is TGTGCCAGCAGTTTGAGGGGACAGGAGCAGTACTTC. The genes are TRBV27 and TRBJ2-7; 7 bases line up with TRBD1. V was clipped by 3 bases and J by 7 bases; unmatched bases: 3. The CDR3 is 12 residues long. Germline CDR1 and CDR2: MNHEY and SMNVEV (reference sequence).

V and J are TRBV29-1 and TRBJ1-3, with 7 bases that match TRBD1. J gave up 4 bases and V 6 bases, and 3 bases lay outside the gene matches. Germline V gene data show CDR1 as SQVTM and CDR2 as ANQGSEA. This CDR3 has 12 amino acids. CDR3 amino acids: CSVTGDGNTIYF. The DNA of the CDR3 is TGCAGCGTCACAGGGGACGGAAACACCATATATTTT.

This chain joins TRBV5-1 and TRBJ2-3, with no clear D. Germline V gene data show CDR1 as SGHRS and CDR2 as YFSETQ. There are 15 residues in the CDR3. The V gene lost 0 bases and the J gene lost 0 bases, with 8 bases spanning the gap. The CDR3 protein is CASSLVSQSTDTQYF. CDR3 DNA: TGCGCCAGCAGCTTGGTCTCACAGAGCACAGATACGCAGTATTTT.

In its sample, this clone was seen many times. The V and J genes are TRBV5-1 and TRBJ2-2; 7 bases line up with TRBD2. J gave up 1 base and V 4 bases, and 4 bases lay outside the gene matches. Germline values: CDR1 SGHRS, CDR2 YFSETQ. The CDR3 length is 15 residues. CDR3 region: CASSPGLRNTGELFF. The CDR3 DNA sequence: TGCGCCAGCAGCCCGGGACTACGGAACACCGGGGAGCTGTTTTTT. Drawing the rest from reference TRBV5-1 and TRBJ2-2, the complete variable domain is KAGVTQTPRYLIKTRGQQVTLSCSPISGHRSVSWYQQTPGQGLQFLFEYFSETQRNKGNFPGRFSGRQFSNSRSEMNVSTLELGDSALYLCASSPGLRNTGELFFGEGSRLTVL.

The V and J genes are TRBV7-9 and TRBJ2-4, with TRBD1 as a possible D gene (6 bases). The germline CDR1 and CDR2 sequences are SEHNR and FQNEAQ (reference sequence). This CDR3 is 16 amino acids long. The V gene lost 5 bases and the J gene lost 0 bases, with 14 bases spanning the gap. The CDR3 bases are TGTGCCAGCAGCGCAGGGACACTCCTAGCCAAAAACATTCAGTACTTC. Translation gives CASSAGTLLAKNIQYF.

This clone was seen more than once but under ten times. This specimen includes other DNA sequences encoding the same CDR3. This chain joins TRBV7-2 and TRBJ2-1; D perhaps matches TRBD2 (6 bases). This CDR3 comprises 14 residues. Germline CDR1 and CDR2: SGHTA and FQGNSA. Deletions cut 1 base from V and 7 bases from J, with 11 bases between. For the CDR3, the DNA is TGTGCCAGCAGCTTAGATCGGGGGTCGAATGAGCAGTTCTTC. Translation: CASSLDRGSNEQFF.

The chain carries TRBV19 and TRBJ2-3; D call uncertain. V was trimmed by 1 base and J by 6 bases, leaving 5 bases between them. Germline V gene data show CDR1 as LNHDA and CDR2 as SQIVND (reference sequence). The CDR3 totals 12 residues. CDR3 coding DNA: TGTGCCAGTAGTATAGGAAGGGATACGCAGTATTTT. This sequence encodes CASSIGRDTQYF.

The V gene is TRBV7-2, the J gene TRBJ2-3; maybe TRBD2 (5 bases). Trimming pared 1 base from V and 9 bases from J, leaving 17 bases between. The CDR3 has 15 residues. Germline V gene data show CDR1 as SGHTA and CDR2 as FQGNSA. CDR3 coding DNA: TGTGCCAGCAGCTTAGATGTTTCCAGGACTGAGACGCAGTATTTT. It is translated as CASSLDVSRTETQYF.

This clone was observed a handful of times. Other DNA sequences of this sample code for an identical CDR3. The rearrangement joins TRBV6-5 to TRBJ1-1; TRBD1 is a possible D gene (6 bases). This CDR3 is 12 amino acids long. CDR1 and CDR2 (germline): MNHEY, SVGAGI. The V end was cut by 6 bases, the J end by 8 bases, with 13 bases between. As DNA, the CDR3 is TGTGCCAGCAGACAGGGCCGTACGGAAGCTTTCTTT. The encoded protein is CASRQGRTEAFF.

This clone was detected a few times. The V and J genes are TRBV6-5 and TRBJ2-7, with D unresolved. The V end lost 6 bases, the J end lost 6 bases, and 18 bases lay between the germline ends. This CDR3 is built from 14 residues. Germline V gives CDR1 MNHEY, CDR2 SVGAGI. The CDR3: CASRLSPGWGEQYV. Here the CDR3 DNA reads TGTGCCAGCAGACTCTCCCCCGGGTGGGGCGAGCAGTACGTC.